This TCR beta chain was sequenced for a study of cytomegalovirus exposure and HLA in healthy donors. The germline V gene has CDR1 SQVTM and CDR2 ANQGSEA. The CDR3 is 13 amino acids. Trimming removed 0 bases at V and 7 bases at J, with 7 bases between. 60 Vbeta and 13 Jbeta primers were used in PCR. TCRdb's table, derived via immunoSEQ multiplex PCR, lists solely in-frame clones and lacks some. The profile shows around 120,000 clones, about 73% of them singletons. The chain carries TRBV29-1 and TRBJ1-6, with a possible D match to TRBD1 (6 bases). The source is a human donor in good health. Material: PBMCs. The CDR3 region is CSVEDTGNSPLHF. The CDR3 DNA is TGCAGCGTTGAAGATACAGGGAATTCACCCCTCCACTTT.